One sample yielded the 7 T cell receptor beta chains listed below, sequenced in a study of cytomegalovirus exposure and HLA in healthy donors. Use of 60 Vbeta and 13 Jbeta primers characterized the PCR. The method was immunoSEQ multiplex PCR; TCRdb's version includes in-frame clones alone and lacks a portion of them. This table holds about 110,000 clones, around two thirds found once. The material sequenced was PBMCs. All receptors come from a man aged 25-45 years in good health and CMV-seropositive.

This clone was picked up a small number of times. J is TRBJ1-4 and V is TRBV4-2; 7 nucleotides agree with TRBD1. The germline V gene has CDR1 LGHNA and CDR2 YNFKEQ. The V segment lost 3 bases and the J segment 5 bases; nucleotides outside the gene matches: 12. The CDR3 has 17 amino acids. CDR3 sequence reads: CASSHGGGQAANEKLFF. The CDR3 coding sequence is TGTGCCAGCAGCCATGGTGGAGGACAGGCCGCCAATGAAAAACTGTTTTTT.

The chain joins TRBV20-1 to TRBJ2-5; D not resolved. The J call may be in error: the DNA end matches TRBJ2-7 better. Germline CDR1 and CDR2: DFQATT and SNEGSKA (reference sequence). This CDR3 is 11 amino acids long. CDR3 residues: CSASPSYEQYF. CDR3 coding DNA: TGCAGTGCTAGCCCCTCCTACGAGCAGTACTTC.

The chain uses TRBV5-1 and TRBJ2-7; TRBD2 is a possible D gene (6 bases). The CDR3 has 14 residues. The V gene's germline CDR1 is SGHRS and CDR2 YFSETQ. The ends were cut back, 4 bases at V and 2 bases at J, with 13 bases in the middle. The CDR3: CASSPGTQTYEQYF. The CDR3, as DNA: TGCGCCAGCAGCCCCGGGACTCAAACCTACGAGCAGTACTTC.

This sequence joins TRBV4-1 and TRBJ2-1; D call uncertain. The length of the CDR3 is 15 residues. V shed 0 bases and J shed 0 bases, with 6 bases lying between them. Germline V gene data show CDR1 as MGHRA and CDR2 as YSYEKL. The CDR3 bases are TGCGCCAGCAGCCAAGATTTCCGCTCCTACAATGAGCAGTTCTTC. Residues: CASSQDFRSYNEQFF.

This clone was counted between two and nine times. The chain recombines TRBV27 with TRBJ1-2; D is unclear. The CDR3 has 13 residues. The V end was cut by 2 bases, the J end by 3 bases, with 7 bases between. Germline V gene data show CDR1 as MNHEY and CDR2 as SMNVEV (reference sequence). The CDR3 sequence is CASSLAPDYGYTF. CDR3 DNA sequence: TGTGCCAGCAGTTTAGCACCAGACTATGGCTACACCTTC.

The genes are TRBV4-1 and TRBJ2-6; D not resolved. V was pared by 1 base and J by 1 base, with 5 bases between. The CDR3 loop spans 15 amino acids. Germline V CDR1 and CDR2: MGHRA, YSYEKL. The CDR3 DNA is TGCGCCAGCAGCCAAGGACAATCTGGGGCCAACGTCCTGACTTTC. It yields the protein CASSQGQSGANVLTF.

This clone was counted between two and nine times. The CDR3 is CATSRSLTGGPGVTQYF. CDR3 DNA sequence: TGTGCCACCAGCAGATCTTTGACAGGGGGCCCAGGGGTTACGCAGTATTTT. The chain combines TRBV15 with TRBJ2-3; 10 bases align to TRBD1. V was clipped by 2 bases and J by 8 bases; unmatched bases: 13. This CDR3 comprises 17 residues. Germline V gives CDR1 LNHNV, CDR2 YYDKDF (reference sequence).